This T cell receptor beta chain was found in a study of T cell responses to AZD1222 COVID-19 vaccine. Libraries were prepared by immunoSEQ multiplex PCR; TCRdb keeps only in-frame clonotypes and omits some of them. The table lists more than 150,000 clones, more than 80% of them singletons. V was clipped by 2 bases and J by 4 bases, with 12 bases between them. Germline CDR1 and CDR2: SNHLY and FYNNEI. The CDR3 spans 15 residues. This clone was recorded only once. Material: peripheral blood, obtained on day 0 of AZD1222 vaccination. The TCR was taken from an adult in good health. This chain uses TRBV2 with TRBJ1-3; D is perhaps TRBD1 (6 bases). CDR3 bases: TGTGCCAGCAGTGAACAACGGGGGCTGGGAAACACCATATATTTT. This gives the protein CASSEQRGLGNTIYF.